Detailed here is one TCR beta chain. These data come from a study of tumour-infiltrating T cells in Burkitt lymphoma. Study at large: Overall and progression-free survival were predicted by productive clonality.

Sequencing used immunoSEQ multiplex PCR; TCRdb keeps in-frame clones, though not all of them. The profile shows tens of thousands of clones, around a third of them singletons. The CDR3 contains 15 residues. Trimming cost V 0 bases and J 6 bases; bases outside gene matches: 7. Germline loops: CDR1 LGHNA, CDR2 YSLEER. The chain has TRBV4-3 and TRBJ2-7; 8 nucleotides align to TRBD2. This receptor was obtained from a human donor with Burkitt lymphoma. Material for sequencing was tumor tissue. CDR3 bases: TGCGCCAGCAGCCAAGAGGCGGGGGGCCGGGGCGAGCAGTACTTC. Protein product: CASSQEAGGRGEQYF.